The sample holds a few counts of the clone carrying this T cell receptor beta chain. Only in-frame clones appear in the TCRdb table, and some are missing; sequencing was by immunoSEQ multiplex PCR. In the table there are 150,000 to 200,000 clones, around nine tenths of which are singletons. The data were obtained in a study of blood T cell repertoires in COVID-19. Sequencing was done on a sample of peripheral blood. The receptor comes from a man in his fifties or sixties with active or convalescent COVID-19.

For the CDR3, the DNA is TGTGCCAGCAGTTTATTTTCGGACACTGAAGCTTTCTTT. Its protein is CASSLFSDTEAFF. This chain connects TRBV12-3 or TRBV12-4 to TRBJ1-1; D remains unclear. This CDR3 is built from 13 residues. V was cut by 2 bases and J by 3 bases, with 7 bases left in between.